This TCR beta chain was captured in a study of T cell changes during pregnancy in multiple sclerosis. Some clones are missing from TCRdb's copy, which holds only in-frame ones; the method was immunoSEQ multiplex PCR. The sample carries approximately 43,000 clones, about 85% recorded once. Germline CDR1 reads MNHNS; CDR2 reads SASEGT. The CDR3 covers 15 residues. V was clipped by 8 bases and J by 11 bases; unmatched bases: 16. The source is a female donor with multiple sclerosis, enrolled in a pregnancy study. This chain uses TRBV6-1 with TRBJ1-4; TRBD1 matches 8 bases. The source was CD4+ T cells from peripheral blood mononuclear cells, collected before pregnancy. CDR3 sequence (DNA): TGTGCCAGCTCTACGGACAGGGATCCGCTTGGGAAACTGTTTTTT. Translation: CASSTDRDPLGKLFF.